This T cell receptor beta chain was sequenced in a study of blood T cells in healthy people across ages. Germline CDR1 and CDR2: LNHNV and YYDKDF (reference sequence). V lost 6 bases to trimming and J lost 0 bases, with 8 bases between them. The CDR3 totals 14 residues. On this clonotype itself: Its antigen is still unknown.

Regarding the study as a whole: Diversity estimated from one million T cells was considered an underestimate.

Russia was home to the donors, healthy Caucasian individuals aged about 6 to 90. The second PCR ran about 6 to 12 cycles with a sample-barcoded 5' primer and J-beta primers. MiXCR was run by TCRdb on the 5' RACE reads, yielding one entry per CDR3 protein. The profile shows over 600,000 distinct CDR3 sequences, 46% of them singletons. This rearrangement joins TRBV15 to TRBJ2-2; D is undetermined. Sequencing was performed on blood. The TCR was taken from an elderly man in good health. The CDR3 DNA follows: TGTGCCACCAGGGAGACACCGAACACCGGGGAGCTGTTTTTT. As protein: CATRETPNTGELFF.